The 18 T cell receptor beta chains listed next were all sequenced from one sample in a study of T cells after posttransplantation cyclophosphamide. Sequencing used immunoSEQ multiplex PCR; TCRdb keeps in-frame clones, though not all of them. The sample lists tens of thousands of clones, none appearing once, the ten largest making up less than 2.5%. Sequencing was carried out using PBMCs. The receptors come from a man between 40 and 49 years old in good health, CMV-negative, and a related stem cell transplant donor.

This clone has a count of ten or more. This chain's CDR3 is CASSSYSTGDTEAFF. In nucleotides, the CDR3 is TGCGCCAGCAGCAGTTACTCCACAGGGGATACTGAAGCTTTCTTT. The chain couples TRBV5-1 to TRBJ1-1; 7 bases agree with TRBD1. This CDR3 spans 15 amino acids. Germline lookup yields CDR1 SGHRS and CDR2 YFSETQ. The V gene end was trimmed by 4 bases and the J gene end by 5 bases; junction bases not matched to a gene: 11.

The sample holds many counts of this clone. This chain joins TRBV7-2 and TRBJ1-1; D not resolved. Germline V CDR1 and CDR2: SGHTA, FQGNSA. V lost 5 bases, J lost 8 bases, and 9 bases lay in between. This CDR3 region has 11 residues. The CDR3 DNA follows: TGTGCCAGCAGCCCGAGGGCCGAAGCTTTCTTT. Translated, it gives CASSPRAEAFF.

This clone was counted at least ten times. DNA for the CDR3: TGTGCCAGCAGCTTGCCTGGAGGGGCAGACACTGAAGCTTTCTTT. Translating it yields CASSLPGGADTEAFF. This chain links TRBV5-5 with TRBJ1-1; weak D call: TRBD1 (5 bases). Deletions cut 1 base from V and 3 bases from J, with 13 bases between. The CDR3 totals 15 residues. The germline CDR1 and CDR2 sequences are SGHKS and YYEKEE (reference sequence).

The V call is TRBV27, the J call TRBJ2-3; D gene unclear. Germline lookup yields CDR1 MNHEY and CDR2 SMNVEV (reference sequence). There are 12 residues in the CDR3. Between the trimmed V and J ends, which lost 3 bases and 10 bases, there was a span of 11 bases. As DNA, the CDR3 is TGTGCCAGCAGTTTGTCGGCGAGCGCGCAGTATTTT. It is translated as CASSLSASAQYF.

The chain uses TRBV18 and TRBJ2-5, with D possibly matching TRBD1 (5 bases). Germline CDR1 KGHSH, CDR2 LQKENI. This CDR3 is built from 15 residues. V was clipped by 4 bases and J by 1 base, with 13 bases between them. CDR3 sequence reads: CASSRQNKIQETQYF. CDR3 DNA sequence: TGTGCCAGCTCACGACAGAATAAGATCCAAGAGACCCAGTACTTC.

This clone was recorded at least ten times. The chain combines TRBV6-6 with TRBJ1-2, with 9 bases identical to TRBD1. From germline, CDR1 is MNHNY and CDR2 SVGAGI (reference sequence). J lost 0 bases, V lost 0 bases, and 2 bases had no gene match. This CDR3 is built from 16 residues. The CDR3 DNA is TGTGCCAGCAGTTACTCGACAGGGGGGGCTAACTATGGCTACACCTTC. Translation: CASSYSTGGANYGYTF.

This clone was seen many times. The chain couples TRBV11-2 to TRBJ2-1, with 13 bases identical to TRBD2. Unmatched junction bases numbered 7, after V lost 4 bases and J lost 7 bases. Germline V gene sequence: CDR1 SGHAT, CDR2 FQNNGV. The CDR3 consists of 16 residues. The CDR3 loop is CASSSRLAGGRNEQFF. The CDR3, as DNA: TGTGCCAGCAGCTCTCGACTAGCGGGAGGAAGGAATGAGCAGTTCTTC.

This clone was picked up many times. The V and J genes are TRBV19 and TRBJ1-5; TRBD1 agrees at 9 bases. The germline gives CDR1 LNHDA, CDR2 SQIVND (reference sequence). There are 16 residues in the CDR3. J gave up 3 bases and V 5 bases, and 8 bases lay outside the gene matches. The CDR3 loop reads CASSVTRDRANQPQHF. CDR3 nucleotide sequence: TGTGCCAGTAGTGTGACCCGGGACAGGGCCAATCAGCCCCAGCATTTT.

The rearrangement links TRBV18 to TRBJ1-1; perhaps TRBD1 as D (5 bases). Trimming took 3 bases from V and 3 from J, leaving 20 bases between them. The CDR3 loop spans 17 amino acids. From germline, CDR1 is KGHSH and CDR2 LQKENI. This CDR3 reads CASSPADSSFRDTEAFF. In nucleotides, the CDR3 is TGTGCCAGCTCACCCGCAGACTCTTCGTTCAGGGACACTGAAGCTTTCTTT. Together with reference TRBV18 and TRBJ1-1, the CDR3 gives the full variable domain: NAGVMQNPRHLVRRRGQEARLRCSPMKGHSHVYWYRQLPEEGLKFMVYLQKENIIDESGMPKERFSAEFPKEGPSILRIQQVVRGDSAAYFCASSPADSSFRDTEAFFGQGTRLTVV.

This clone has ten or more counts. The chain combines TRBV6-1 with TRBJ1-1; 8 positions match TRBD1. V dropped 6 bases and J dropped 3; count of bases not matched to a gene: 6. Germline CDR1 and CDR2: MNHNS and SASEGT. The length of the CDR3 is 14 residues. The CDR3 here is CASRPGTGYTEAFF. As DNA, the CDR3 is TGTGCCAGCAGACCCGGGACAGGATACACTGAAGCTTTCTTT.

This clone was seen at least ten times. This chain uses TRBV6-6 with TRBJ1-5; 7 positions agree with TRBD1. Germline V gene sequence: CDR1 MNHNY, CDR2 SVGAGI (reference sequence). The trim removed 3 bases at V and 4 bases at J, leaving 3 bases unmatched. This CDR3 region has 14 residues. The CDR3 sequence is CASSYGTENQPQHF. The CDR3 region has the DNA TGTGCCAGCAGTTATGGGACAGAGAATCAGCCCCAGCATTTT.

In this sample, this clone turned up many times. The chain combines TRBV27 with TRBJ2-3; weak D call: TRBD2 (6 bases). Germline V lookup: CDR1 MNHEY, CDR2 SMNVEV (reference sequence). The V and J ends lost 3 bases and 2 bases respectively, with 15 bases between them. This CDR3 is 16 amino acids long. The CDR3 bases are TGTGCCAGCAGTTTCGGGAGAGGAGGGAACACAGATACGCAGTATTTT. It encodes CASSFGRGGNTDTQYF.

This clone has a handful of counts. V is TRBV7-7 and J is TRBJ2-1; D might be TRBD2 (6 bases). V gave up 1 base and J gave up 6 bases, with 13 bases separating them. The V gene's germline CDR1 is SSHAT and CDR2 FNYEAQ (reference sequence). The CDR3 is 15 residues long. CDR3 DNA sequence: TGTGCCAGCAGCTTAGGGTTGGGACTCGGCAATGAGCAGTTCTTC. Protein sequence: CASSLGLGLGNEQFF.

Ten or more counts support this clone. J is TRBJ1-5 and V is TRBV19; 7 bases fit TRBD1. Trimming took 2 bases from V and 6 from J; bases not matched to a gene: 10. Germline CDR1 reads LNHDA; CDR2 reads SQIVND (reference sequence). The length of the CDR3 is 16 residues. CDR3 DNA: TGTGCCAGTAGTATACCCGGGACAGCCGTCACTCAGCCCCAGCATTTT. Amino acid sequence: CASSIPGTAVTQPQHF. The variable domain in full, with the rest retrieved from reference TRBV19 and TRBJ1-5, is DGGITQSPKYLFRKEGQNVTLSCEQNLNHDAMYWYRQDPGQGLRLIYYSQIVNDFQKGDIAEGYSVSREKKESFPLTVTSAQKNPTAFYLCASSIPGTAVTQPQHFGDGTRLSIL.

Many counts were recorded for this clone. This chain uses TRBV15 with TRBJ1-4; 7 nucleotides line up with TRBD1. Per germline, CDR1 LNHNV and CDR2 YYDKDF (reference sequence). Trimming at V came to 0 bases and at J to 8 bases, leaving 3 bases not matched to a gene. The CDR3 extends over 14 amino acids. The CDR3 bases are TGTGCCACCAGCAGAGACGGGGACAGAGAAAAACTGTTTTTT. Translated, it gives CATSRDGDREKLFF.

The gene calls are TRBV18 and TRBJ1-2; D gene unclear. The germline V gene has CDR1 KGHSH and CDR2 LQKENI. Trimming stripped 6 bases from V and 0 bases from J, with 8 bases between. The CDR3 extends over 13 amino acids. The CDR3 region is CASSPDSNYGYTF. Here the CDR3 DNA reads TGTGCCAGCTCGCCGGACTCTAACTATGGCTACACCTTC.

In its sample, this clone was seen a few times. V usage is TRBV7-6 and J usage is TRBJ2-1; 9 positions agree with TRBD2. V shed 8 bases and J 4 bases; nucleotides not matched to a gene: 6. Germline V gene sequence: CDR1 SGHVS, CDR2 FNYEAQ. The CDR3 totals 14 residues. This CDR3 reads CASGPGLAYNEQFF. The CDR3 nucleotides are TGTGCCAGCGGACCGGGACTAGCATACAATGAGCAGTTCTTC.

This clone was picked up many times. The rearrangement uses TRBV30 and TRBJ1-1, with TRBD1 as a possible D gene (6 bases). Germline V gene lookup returns CDR1 GTSNPN and CDR2 SVGIG (reference sequence). Trimming removed 1 base from V and 6 bases from J, with 21 bases in between. The CDR3 length is 16 residues. The CDR3 is CAWSAALTGLLAEAFF. The DNA of the CDR3 is TGTGCCTGGAGTGCCGCCCTTACAGGGCTTTTGGCTGAAGCTTTCTTT.